These 31 T cell receptor beta chains originate from one sample sequenced in a study of blood T cells in healthy people across ages. Using a J-beta primer mix together with a sample-barcoded 5' primer, a second PCR was run for roughly 7 to 11 cycles. TCRdb reprocessed the 5' RACE reads with MiXCR, giving one entry per CDR3 protein. The sample shows about 810,000 distinct CDR3 sequences, around 34% of them seen only once. Specimen: blood. The receptors stem from a man between 18 and 35 years old in good health.

Notes on this clonotype: A much larger clonotype is one base distant, so this may be a read error. The chain has TRBV6-5 and TRBJ2-3; D is undetermined. The germline V gene has CDR1 MNHEY and CDR2 SVGAGI. The CDR3 is 14 amino acids. Here the CDR3 DNA reads TGTGCCAGCAGTGGAATTACAAGCACAGATAGGCAGTATTTT. It yields the protein CASSGITSTDRQYF.

This clonotype was observed a few times. This chain links TRBV4-2 with TRBJ2-3; a possible D gene is TRBD2 (6 bases). Germline V gene sequence: CDR1 LGHNA, CDR2 YNFKEQ. The V and J ends lost 1 base and 1 base respectively, with 12 bases between them. The CDR3 loop spans 16 amino acids. The DNA of the CDR3 is TGTGCCAGCAGCCAAGGGGGGGAGCGGGGCACAGATACGCAGTATTTT. As protein: CASSQGGERGTDTQYF.

This chain links TRBV27 with TRBJ2-7; 8 bases agree with TRBD2. There are 16 residues in the CDR3. CDR1 is MNHEY, CDR2 SMNVEV, per germline (reference sequence). J lost 0 bases, V lost 3 bases, and 7 bases had no gene match. The CDR3: CASSLSGGTSSYEQYF. Written as DNA, the CDR3 is TGTGCCAGCAGTTTGTCGGGAGGGACGAGCTCCTACGAGCAGTACTTC.

The CDR3: CASSGDRGGEAFF. CDR3 bases: TGTGCCAGCAGTGGGGACAGGGGCGGTGAAGCTTTCTTT. The V and J genes are TRBV2 and TRBJ1-1; 10 bases agree with TRBD1. Unmatched junction bases numbered 3, after V lost 4 bases and J lost 7 bases. This CDR3 spans 13 amino acids. The germline V gene encodes CDR1 SNHLY and CDR2 FYNNEI.

CDR3 DNA: TGTGCCAGCAGCAAAGCGGCACCAGGGCCGGCCTACAATGAGCAGTTCTTC. Translating it yields CASSKAAPGPAYNEQFF. The chain uses TRBV21-1 and TRBJ2-1; TRBD2, the D gene given by the table, was not confirmed from the DNA. TRBV21-1 is shown as a pseudogene. The length of the CDR3 is 17 residues.

This clonotype showed up just a few times. The rearrangement uses TRBV5-1 and TRBJ1-1; D uncertain. Trimming left V 2 bases short and J 5 bases short, with 13 bases between. The CDR3 length is 14 residues. Germline values: CDR1 SGHRS, CDR2 YFSETQ. The CDR3 DNA sequence: TGCGCCAGCAGCTTAGCCCGGACGGGGACTGAAGCTTTCTTT. Amino acids: CASSLARTGTEAFF.

The chain recombines TRBV7-9 with TRBJ2-1; D is undetermined. The CDR3 runs to 16 residues. The germline CDR1 and CDR2 sequences are SEHNR and FQNEAQ (reference sequence). V was cut by 5 bases and J by 0 bases, with 14 bases left in between. This CDR3 is CASSVRTPSSYNEQFF. The DNA for the CDR3 is TGTGCCAGCAGCGTCAGGACCCCGAGCTCCTACAATGAGCAGTTCTTC.

This clonotype turned up a few times. The rearrangement joins TRBV14 to TRBJ2-7; TRBD1 matches at 7 bases. This CDR3 region has 16 residues. The germline V gene has CDR1 SGHDN and CDR2 FVKESK. Germline trimming cut 4 bases from V and 0 bases from J; bases unmatched to any gene: 9. The CDR3 loop is CASSLPGDRVSYEQYF. For the CDR3, the DNA is TGTGCCAGCAGCCTGCCTGGGGACAGAGTCTCCTACGAGCAGTACTTC. The whole variable domain, remainder taken from reference TRBV14 and TRBJ2-7, is EAGVTQFPSHSVIEKGQTVTLRCDPISGHDNLYWYRRVMGKEIKFLLHFVKESKQDESGMPNNRFLAERTGGTYSTLKVQPAELEDSGVYFCASSLPGDRVSYEQYFGPGTRLTVT.

V and J are TRBV12-3 or TRBV12-4 and TRBJ1-2; weak D call: TRBD1 (5 bases). The CDR3 runs 12 residues. Trimming pared 6 bases from V and 7 bases from J, leaving 12 bases between. The CDR3 loop reads CASRQAGSGYTF. Here the CDR3 DNA reads TGTGCCAGCAGACAGGCCGGGTCTGGCTACACCTTC.

This clonotype was seen at least ten times. The rearrangement links TRBV6-5 to TRBJ1-2, with 9 bases lining up with TRBD1. The length of the CDR3 is 13 residues. The junction had 2 bases not matched to a gene; V was cut back by 3 bases and J by 6 bases. Germline V gives CDR1 MNHEY, CDR2 SVGAGI. The CDR3 nucleotides read TGTGCCAGCAGTTATACAGGGGGCGATGGCTACACCTTC. Its translation is CASSYTGGDGYTF.

The CDR3 here is CATSRRTGGRTDTQYF. The CDR3 DNA is TGTGCCACCAGCAGGCGGACAGGGGGCCGCACAGATACGCAGTATTTT. The rearrangement joins TRBV15 to TRBJ2-3; TRBD1 matches 11 bases. V was pared by 3 bases and J by 1 base, with 3 bases of the junction left unmatched. Germline CDR1 reads LNHNV; CDR2 reads YYDKDF (reference sequence). The CDR3 runs 16 residues. The whole variable domain, filled in from reference TRBV15 and TRBJ2-3, reads DAMVIQNPRYQVTQFGKPVTLSCSQTLNHNVMYWYQQKSSQAPKLLFHYYDKDFNNEADTPDNFQSRRPNTSFCFLDIRSPGLGDTAMYLCATSRRTGGRTDTQYFGPGTRLTVL.

V is TRBV5-1 and J is TRBJ2-7; TRBD1 matches 8 bases. The ends lost 5 bases at V and 3 bases at J; junction bases unmatched: 10. The germline V gene has CDR1 SGHRS and CDR2 YFSETQ. This CDR3 is 15 amino acids long. CDR3 coding DNA: TGCGCCAGCAGGGCCGGCGACAGGGGTTTCTACGAGCAGTACTTC. Amino acid sequence: CASRAGDRGFYEQYF.

There are many counts of this clonotype. The chain carries TRBV12-3 or TRBV12-4 and TRBJ1-2; TRBD1 matches at 12 bases. The CDR3 covers 17 residues. Losses at the gene ends were 5 bases for V and 7 bases for J; bases not matched to a gene: 14. CDR3 region: CASSPTYAGQGAFGYTF. The CDR3 DNA reads TGTGCCAGCAGTCCAACATATGCGGGACAGGGGGCGTTTGGCTACACCTTC.

The chain is built from TRBV4-1 and TRBJ2-1; a weak D match, TRBD1 (5 bases). The V gene lost 1 base and the J gene lost 10 bases, with 14 bases spanning the gap. The CDR3 covers 14 residues. The germline V gene has CDR1 MGHRA and CDR2 YSYEKL. The CDR3 sequence is CASSQALQGWEQFF. The CDR3 DNA is TGCGCCAGCAGCCAAGCCCTGCAGGGTTGGGAGCAGTTCTTC.

V usage is TRBV20-1 and J usage is TRBJ1-5, with D unresolved. The V end lost 3 bases, the J end lost 5 bases, and 8 bases lay between the germline ends. The germline gives CDR1 DFQATT, CDR2 SNEGSKA (reference sequence). This CDR3 has 12 amino acids. This chain's CDR3 is CSASLVDQPQHF. CDR3 sequence (DNA): TGCAGTGCTAGTCTGGTAGATCAGCCCCAGCATTTT.

The J gene is TRBJ1-3, the V gene TRBV5-5; D is ambiguous. The CDR3 covers 15 residues. V was pared by 2 bases and J by 0 bases, with 9 bases between. CDR1 is SGHKS and CDR2 is YYEKEE in the germline V gene (reference sequence). Written as DNA, the CDR3 is TGTGCCAGCAGCTTTAGGGTGGTCTCTGGAAACACCATATATTTT. Translation: CASSFRVVSGNTIYF.

The V and J genes are TRBV7-9 and TRBJ1-1, with D possibly matching TRBD1 (6 bases). CDR3 length: 13 residues. Germline loops: CDR1 SEHNR, CDR2 FQNEAQ (reference sequence). Trimming left V 2 bases short and J 8 bases short, with 12 bases between. The CDR3 DNA reads as TGTGCCAGCAGCTTATTCCGAGGGGGGGAAGCTTTCTTT. Protein product: CASSLFRGGEAFF.

The rearrangement links TRBV5-1 to TRBJ2-5, with 7 bases that match TRBD2. Germline trimming cut 4 bases from V and 11 bases from J; bases unmatched to any gene: 11. Germline V gene data show CDR1 as SGHRS and CDR2 as YFSETQ. The CDR3 spans 13 residues. The CDR3 is CASSPPGLRPQYF. The CDR3, as DNA: TGCGCCAGCAGCCCGCCGGGACTACGTCCGCAGTACTTC.

This sequence joins TRBV7-2 and TRBJ1-1; 8 bases are shared with TRBD1. The CDR3 spans 15 residues. The V and J ends lost 5 bases and 4 bases, in that order; junction bases with no gene match: 9. The germline gives CDR1 SGHTA, CDR2 FQGNSA. For the CDR3, the DNA is TGTGCCAGCAGCCCTCAGACAGGGGCCAGCACTGAAGCTTTCTTT. This encodes CASSPQTGASTEAFF.

The chain joins TRBV7-2 to TRBJ2-7; D gene unclear. V lost 6 bases and J lost 1, with 13 bases in between. Germline V CDR1 and CDR2: SGHTA, FQGNSA. The CDR3 has 14 residues. In DNA form, the CDR3 reads TGTGCCAGCAGTGTTACTCACGGATCCTACGAGCAGTACTTC. Protein: CASSVTHGSYEQYF.

Comments on this clonotype: A much larger clone differs from this one at a single base, so this may be a read error. This chain links TRBV7-2 with TRBJ2-1; 10 bases are shared with TRBD2. There are 15 residues in the CDR3. The germline CDR1 and CDR2 sequences are SGHTA and FQGNSA. The CDR3 DNA sequence: TGTGCCGGCAGCTTAGTAGCGGGGGGCCGCAATGAGCAGTTCTTC. Its protein is CAGSLVAGGRNEQFF.

A few counts support this clonotype. This chain joins TRBV14 and TRBJ1-2; no reliable D call. Trimming stripped 4 bases from V and 4 bases from J, with 10 bases between. The CDR3 loop spans 13 amino acids. The V gene's germline CDR1 is SGHDN and CDR2 FVKESK. CDR3 loop: CASSPAVLYGYTF. The CDR3 DNA follows: TGTGCCAGCAGCCCTGCGGTCCTCTATGGCTACACCTTC.

The DNA of the CDR3 is TGCGCCAGCAGCTTGGCGAATAGCGGCCGGGGGAGGCGCGGGCAGTTCTTC. Its protein is CASSLANSGRGRRGQFF. The chain employs TRBV5-1 and TRBJ2-1; TRBD2 is a possible D gene (6 bases). V lost 0 bases, J lost 12 bases, and 25 bases lay in between. Germline loops: CDR1 SGHRS, CDR2 YFSETQ. The CDR3 contains 17 residues.

This clonotype was seen ten or more times. The gene calls are TRBV7-3 and TRBJ2-3; 11 positions agree with TRBD1. Germline V gives CDR1 SGHTA, CDR2 FQGTGA. V lost 0 bases to trimming and J lost 5 bases; unmatched junction nucleotides: 1. The CDR3 has 15 amino acids. CDR3 DNA sequence: TGTGCCAGCAGCTTAACAGGGACAGGGGGAGATACGCAGTATTTT. It codes for CASSLTGTGGDTQYF.

This clonotype turned up a few times. The chain couples TRBV7-9 to TRBJ1-2; D gene unclear. V dropped 5 bases and J dropped 8 bases, with 15 bases sitting between them. The CDR3 has 13 amino acids. The germline CDR1 and CDR2 sequences are SEHNR and FQNEAQ (reference sequence). The DNA for the CDR3 is TGTGCCAGCAGCCCCCAGGTAGACGTCGGCTACACCTTC. Its protein product is CASSPQVDVGYTF. Together with reference TRBV7-9 and TRBJ1-2, the CDR3 gives the full variable domain: DTGVSQNPRHKITKRGQNVTFRCDPISEHNRLYWYRQTLGQGPEFLTYFQNEAQLEKSRLLSDRFSAERPKGSFSTLEIQRTEQGDSAMYLCASSPQVDVGYTFGSGTRLTVV.

The rearrangement joins TRBV12-3 or TRBV12-4 to TRBJ2-1, with D possibly being TRBD2 (6 bases). V gave up 6 bases and J gave up 3 bases, with 18 bases separating them. This CDR3 spans 16 amino acids. In DNA form, the CDR3 reads TGTGCCAGCAGCCCATTCAGACTAGAAGGCTACAATGAGCAGTTCTTC. Protein product: CASSPFRLEGYNEQFF.

This chain links TRBV9 with TRBJ2-5; a possible D gene is TRBD1 (6 bases). TRBJ2-7 explains the end of the DNA better; the J call may be wrong. The germline gives CDR1 SGDLS, CDR2 YYNGEE. The CDR3 length is 15 residues. The CDR3 sequence is CASSGQGQGTYEQYF. CDR3 nucleotide sequence: TGTGCCAGCAGCGGGCAGGGTCAGGGGACCTACGAGCAGTACTTC.

This clonotype was detected only a few times. V is TRBV12-3 or TRBV12-4 and J is TRBJ1-4; 8 positions agree with TRBD1. Losses at the gene ends were 7 bases for V and 6 bases for J; bases not matched to a gene: 7. The CDR3 runs to 14 residues. The CDR3 DNA is TGTGCCAGCACCAAACAGGGGGGGGATGAAAAACTGTTTTTT. Protein product: CASTKQGGDEKLFF.

In this sample, this clonotype turned up a few times. The V call is TRBV20-1, the J call TRBJ1-5; TRBD1 is a possible D gene (5 bases). The CDR3 is made up of 15 amino acids. Germline V gene data show CDR1 as DFQATT and CDR2 as SNEGSKA (reference sequence). The V end lost 5 bases, the J end lost 1 base, and 15 bases lay between the germline ends. The chain's CDR3 is CSARGGEVSNQPQHF. The CDR3 DNA follows: TGCAGTGCTCGGGGAGGGGAGGTCAGCAATCAGCCCCAGCATTTT.

The V call is TRBV5-1, the J call TRBJ2-7, with D possibly TRBD2 on 5 matching bases. The CDR3 runs to 15 residues. Germline CDR1 is SGHRS and CDR2 is YFSETQ. Trimming pared 2 bases from V and 3 bases from J, leaving 15 bases between. CDR3 DNA sequence: TGCGCCAGCAGCTTCTCAGGAGGACCTGACTACGAGCAGTACTTC. This encodes CASSFSGGPDYEQYF.

The sample holds many counts of this clonotype. The rearrangement uses TRBV20-1 and TRBJ1-2; 8 bases match TRBD1. V was pared by 3 bases and J by 4 bases, with 7 bases of the junction left unmatched. CDR1 and CDR2 (germline): DFQATT, SNEGSKA (reference sequence). The CDR3 sequence is 14 residues long. CDR3 DNA sequence: TGCAGTGCTAGCCCCAGGACAGGGCGCTATGGCTACACCTTC. Amino acids: CSASPRTGRYGYTF.